The sequence of this TCR beta chain was determined in a study of blood T cell repertoires in COVID-19. For the study at large: The analysed material was cDNA or gDNA that came from T cells, B-cell-depleted T cells, or PBMCs.

Method: immunoSEQ multiplex PCR; TCRdb's copy keeps in-frame clones and lacks some. The data show 180,000 or so clones, over 75% seen once. Trimming shortened V by 6 bases and J by 0 bases, and 10 bases separated the two germline ends. The germline CDR1 and CDR2 sequences are MDHEN and SYDVKM. CDR3 length equals 14 residues. Sequenced input: PBMCs or T cells enriched from blood (not recorded which). The J gene is TRBJ2-3, the V gene TRBV28, with TRBD2 as a possible D gene (6 bases). This TCR was sampled from a man in his forties or fifties who had recovered from COVID-19. CDR3 nucleotides: TGTGCCAGCAGGGGGACTTTTAGCACAGATACGCAGTATTTT. It codes for CASRGTFSTDTQYF.